This T cell receptor (beta chain) was identified during a study of shared clonotypes between healthy human individuals. Study overall: The donor pool was made up of a couple of women and a few men aged 18 to 49.

General study findings and limits: Naive CD4 clonotypes overlapped across a handful of donors at approximately 4.5%. Unshared clonotypes carried lower generation probabilities than those common to all four donors.

The V gene's germline CDR1 is MNHEY and CDR2 SMNVEV (reference sequence). This CDR3 is 11 amino acids long. The V end was cut by 7 bases, the J end by 7 bases, with 8 bases between. Generated by immunoSEQ multiplex PCR, the TCRdb table keeps only in-frame clones and is missing some. The table has approximately 2.5 million clones, roughly 93% seen once. To note about this clone: The antigen remains undetermined.

Both subsets, CD45RA+ naive and CD45RA-negative memory, were split from the CD4+ cells. The chain recombines TRBV27 with TRBJ2-1; D is unresolved. The source material was naive CD4+ T cells from PBMCs. Indicated subset: CD45RA+ positively selected. This clonotype originated in a man aged 18 to 30 in good health. Some clones in this sample may be carry-over from other donors' samples. CDR3 bases: TGTGCCAGCAAAATGCAGAATGAGCAGTTCTTC. Translating it yields CASKMQNEQFF.